The entry below describes one TCR beta chain. V was clipped by 0 bases and J by 5 bases, with 10 bases between them. Per the germline V gene, CDR1 is LNHNV and CDR2 is YYDKDF (reference sequence). The CDR3 is 14 amino acids. TCR cDNA was made by 5'RACE template switching, adding a universal primer site and UMIs. TCRdb itself ran the 5' RACE reads through MiXCR, one entry per CDR3 protein. The sample holds hundreds of thousands of distinct CDR3 sequences, just over 20% seen once. The sample originates from a study of T cells after yellow fever vaccination. For the study at large: Low-cell-number fractions underwent preparation using SMART-Seq v4 Ultra Low Input.

This clonotype originated in a man between 18 and 35 years old who received the YFV17D yellow fever vaccine. This material consisted of PBMCs, taken roughly 20 days after the first yellow fever vaccination. This sequence joins TRBV15 and TRBJ1-2; D is unclear. The CDR3: CATSREASPYGYTF. In DNA, the CDR3 is TGTGCCACCAGCAGAGAGGCCAGTCCTTATGGCTACACCTTC.